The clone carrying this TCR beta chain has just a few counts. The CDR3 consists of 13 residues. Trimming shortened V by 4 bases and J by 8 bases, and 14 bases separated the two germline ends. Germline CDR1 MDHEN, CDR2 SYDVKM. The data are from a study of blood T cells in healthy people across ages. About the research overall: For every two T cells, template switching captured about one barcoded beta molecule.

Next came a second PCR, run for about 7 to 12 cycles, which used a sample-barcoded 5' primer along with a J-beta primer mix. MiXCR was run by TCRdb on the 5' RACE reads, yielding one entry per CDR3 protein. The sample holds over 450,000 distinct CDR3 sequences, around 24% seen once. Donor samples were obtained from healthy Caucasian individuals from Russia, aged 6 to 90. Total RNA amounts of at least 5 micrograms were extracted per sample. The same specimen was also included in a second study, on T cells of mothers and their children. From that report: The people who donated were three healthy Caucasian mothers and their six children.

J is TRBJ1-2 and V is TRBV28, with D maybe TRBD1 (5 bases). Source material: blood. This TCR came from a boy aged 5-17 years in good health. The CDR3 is CASSYPGTSGYTF. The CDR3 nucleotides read TGTGCCAGCAGTTACCCCGGGACTTCGGGCTACACCTTC.